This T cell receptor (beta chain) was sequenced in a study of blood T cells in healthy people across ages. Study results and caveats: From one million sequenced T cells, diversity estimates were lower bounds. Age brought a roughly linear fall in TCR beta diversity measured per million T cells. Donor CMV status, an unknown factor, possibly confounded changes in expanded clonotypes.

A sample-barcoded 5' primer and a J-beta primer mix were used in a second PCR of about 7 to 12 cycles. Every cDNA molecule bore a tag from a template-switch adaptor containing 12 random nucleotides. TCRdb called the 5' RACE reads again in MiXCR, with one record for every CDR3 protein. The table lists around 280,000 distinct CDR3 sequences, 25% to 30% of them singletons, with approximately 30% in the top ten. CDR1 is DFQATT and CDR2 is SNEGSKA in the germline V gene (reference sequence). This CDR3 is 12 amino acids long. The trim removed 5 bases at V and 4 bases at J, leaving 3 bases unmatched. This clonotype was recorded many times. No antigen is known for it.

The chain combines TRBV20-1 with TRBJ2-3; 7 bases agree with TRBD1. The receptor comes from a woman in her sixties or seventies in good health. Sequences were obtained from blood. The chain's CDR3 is CSAPGQSDTQYF. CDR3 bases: TGCAGTGCTCCGGGACAGTCAGATACGCAGTATTTT.